The 10 T cell receptor beta chains below all came from one sample that was sequenced in a study. Sequencing used immunoSEQ multiplex PCR; TCRdb keeps in-frame clones, though not all of them. The table includes 45,000 to 60,000 clones, about 92% detected once. Sequencing used PBMCs. The receptors shown here come from a man aged 35 to 55 with rheumatoid arthritis.

The V gene is TRBV7-3, the J gene TRBJ2-1; 12 positions match TRBD2. Germline V gene lookup returns CDR1 SGHTA and CDR2 FQGTGA. V was pared by 1 base and J by 7 bases, with 8 bases of the junction left unmatched. The CDR3 runs 17 residues. The CDR3 protein is CASSLSSSTSGGNEQFF. The CDR3 bases are TGTGCCAGCAGCTTAAGCTCCAGCACTAGCGGGGGGAATGAGCAGTTCTTC.

Here the CDR3 DNA reads TGTGCCAGCAGTTTAGCACCTCAGCCCCAGCATTTT. Protein product: CASSLAPQPQHF. This chain links TRBV12-3 or TRBV12-4 with TRBJ1-5, with D unresolved. Trimming shortened V by 0 bases and J by 6 bases, and 3 bases separated the two germline ends. CDR3 size: 12 residues.

This chain joins TRBV3-1 (or the pseudogene TRBV3-2) and TRBJ2-6; 7 nucleotides line up with TRBD1. CDR1 and CDR2 from the germline V gene are LGHDT and YNNKEL (reference sequence). J lost 2 bases, V lost 6 bases, and 4 bases had no gene match. The CDR3 consists of 15 residues. The CDR3 spells CASSRQGPGANVLTF. CDR3 bases: TGTGCCAGCAGTCGACAGGGACCTGGGGCCAACGTCCTGACTTTC.

This clone was seen a single time. CDR3 in DNA: TGTGCCAGCAGCCAAGAAATAGCTGGCATCTCCTACGAGCAGTACTTC. Amino acid sequence: CASSQEIAGISYEQYF. J is TRBJ2-7 and V is TRBV14, with unresolved D. Germline-derived CDR1 and CDR2 are SGHDN and FVKESK. The CDR3 extends over 16 amino acids. V dropped 0 bases and J dropped 0 bases, with 12 bases sitting between them.

J is TRBJ1-2 and V is TRBV7-8, with D hard to call. CDR1 is SGHVS, CDR2 FQNEAQ, per germline. This CDR3 has 17 residues. V lost 1 base and J lost 1, with 16 bases in between. CDR3 region: CASSLVVATTNNYGYTF. CDR3 bases: TGTGCCAGCAGCTTAGTGGTAGCGACAACGAATAACTATGGCTACACCTTC. The variable domain in full, completed from reference TRBV7-8 and TRBJ1-2, reads GAGVSQSPRYKVAKRGQDVALRCDPISGHVSLFWYQQALGQGPEFLTYFQNEAQLDKSGLPSDRFFAERPEGSVSTLKIQRTQQEDSAVYLCASSLVVATTNNYGYTFGSGTRLTVV.

The chain joins TRBV11-2 to TRBJ2-7; D call uncertain. This CDR3 region has 14 residues. From germline, CDR1 is SGHAT and CDR2 FQNNGV. V lost 0 bases, J lost 6 bases, and 12 bases lay in between. The CDR3 region is CASSLETRYSEQYF. CDR3 DNA sequence: TGTGCCAGCAGCTTAGAGACCAGGTACAGCGAGCAGTACTTC.

The chain has TRBV5-8 and TRBJ2-2; 7 bases line up with TRBD1. Losses at the gene ends were 5 bases for V and 1 base for J; bases not matched to a gene: 8. The germline gives CDR1 SGHTS, CDR2 YDEGEE. This CDR3 is built from 16 residues. The CDR3 DNA follows: TGTGCCAGCAGTCTTACAGGGGCACGGAACACCGGGGAGCTGTTTTTT. It codes for CASSLTGARNTGELFF.

This clone came up a few times. This chain connects TRBV19 to TRBJ2-2; 11 bases are shared with TRBD2. The CDR3 runs 18 residues. With V trimmed by 5 bases and J by 7 bases, 15 bases remained unmatched. Germline CDR1 LNHDA, CDR2 SQIVND (reference sequence). The CDR3 nucleotides read TGTGCCAGTAGTGGACTGTGGGCTAGCGGGAGGTCTGGCGGGGAGCTGTTTTTT. It yields the protein CASSGLWASGRSGGELFF.

The rearrangement uses TRBV19 and TRBJ2-7; TRBD1 matches 8 bases. Germline V gene sequence: CDR1 LNHDA, CDR2 SQIVND (reference sequence). Germline trimming cut 5 bases from V and 3 bases from J; bases unmatched to any gene: 12. The CDR3 totals 16 residues. The chain's CDR3 is CASSETTGTGFYEQYF. The CDR3 DNA is TGTGCCAGTAGTGAAACTACAGGGACAGGCTTCTACGAGCAGTACTTC.

The chain employs TRBV6-2 or TRBV6-3 and TRBJ1-2; 8 bases align to TRBD1. Germline CDR1 and CDR2: MNHEY and SVGEGT. The V gene end was trimmed by 6 bases and the J gene end by 2 bases; junction bases not matched to a gene: 11. The CDR3 has 16 residues. CDR3 region: CASSSLDRGFNYGYTF. DNA for the CDR3: TGTGCCAGCAGCTCTCTAGACAGGGGATTCAACTATGGCTACACCTTC.